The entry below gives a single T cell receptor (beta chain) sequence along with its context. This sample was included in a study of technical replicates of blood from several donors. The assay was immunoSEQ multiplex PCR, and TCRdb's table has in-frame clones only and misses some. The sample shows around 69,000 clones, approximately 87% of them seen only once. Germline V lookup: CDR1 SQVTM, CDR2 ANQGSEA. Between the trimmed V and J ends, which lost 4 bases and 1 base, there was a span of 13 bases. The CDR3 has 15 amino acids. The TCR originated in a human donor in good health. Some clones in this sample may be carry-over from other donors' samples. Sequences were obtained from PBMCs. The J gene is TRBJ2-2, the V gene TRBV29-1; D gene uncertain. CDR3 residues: CSVAEQMMNTGELFF. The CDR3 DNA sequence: TGCAGCGTTGCTGAGCAAATGATGAACACCGGGGAGCTGTTTTTT.